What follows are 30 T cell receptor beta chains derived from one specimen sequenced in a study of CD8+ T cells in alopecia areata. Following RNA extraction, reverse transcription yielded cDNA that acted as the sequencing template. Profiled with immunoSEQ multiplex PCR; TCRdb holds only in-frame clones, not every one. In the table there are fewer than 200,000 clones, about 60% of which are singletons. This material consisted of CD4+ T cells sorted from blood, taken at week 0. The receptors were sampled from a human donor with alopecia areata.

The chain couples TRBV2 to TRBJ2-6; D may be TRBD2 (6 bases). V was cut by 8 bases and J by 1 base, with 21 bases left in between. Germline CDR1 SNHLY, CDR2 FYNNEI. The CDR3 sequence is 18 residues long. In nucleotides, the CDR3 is TGTGCCAGCGAGGTTGCGGCCAGCCGGGGGTCTGGGGCCAACGTCCTGACTTTC. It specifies CASEVAASRGSGANVLTF.

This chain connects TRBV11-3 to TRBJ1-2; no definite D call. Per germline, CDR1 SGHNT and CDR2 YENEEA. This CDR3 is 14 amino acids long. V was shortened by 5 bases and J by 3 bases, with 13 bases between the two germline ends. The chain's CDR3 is CASSHPDGYYGYTF. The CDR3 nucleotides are TGTGCCAGCAGCCACCCTGACGGCTACTATGGCTACACCTTC.

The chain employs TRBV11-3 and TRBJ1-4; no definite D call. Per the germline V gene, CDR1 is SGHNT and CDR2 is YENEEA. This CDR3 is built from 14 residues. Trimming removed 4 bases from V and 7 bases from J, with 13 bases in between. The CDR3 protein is CASSSREGGEKLFF. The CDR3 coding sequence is TGTGCCAGCAGCTCCCGTGAGGGAGGTGAAAAACTGTTTTTT.

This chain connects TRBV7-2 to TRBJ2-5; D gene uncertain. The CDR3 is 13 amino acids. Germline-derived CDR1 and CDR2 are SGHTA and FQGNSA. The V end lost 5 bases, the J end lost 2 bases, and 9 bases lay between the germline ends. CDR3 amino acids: CASSLGMQETQYF. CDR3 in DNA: TGTGCCAGCAGCCTAGGGATGCAAGAGACCCAGTACTTC. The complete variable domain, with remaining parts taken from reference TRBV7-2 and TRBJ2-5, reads GAGVSQSPSNKVTEKGKDVELRCDPISGHTALYWYRQSLGQGLEFLIYFQGNSAPDKSGLPSDRFSAERTGGSVSTLTIQRTQQEDSAVYLCASSLGMQETQYFGPGTRLLVL.

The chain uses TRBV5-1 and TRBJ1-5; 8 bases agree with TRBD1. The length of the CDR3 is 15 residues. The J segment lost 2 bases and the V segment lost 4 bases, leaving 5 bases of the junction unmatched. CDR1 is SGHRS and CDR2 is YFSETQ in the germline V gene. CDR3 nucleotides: TGCGCCAGCAGCGACGGACAGGGAGGCAATCAGCCCCAGCATTTT. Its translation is CASSDGQGGNQPQHF.

The CDR3 sequence is CSVGQVLNTEAFF. CDR3 in DNA: TGCAGCGTCGGACAGGTTTTAAACACTGAAGCTTTCTTT. This chain links TRBV29-1 with TRBJ1-1; 7 bases agree with TRBD1. CDR3 length equals 13 residues. The germline V gene encodes CDR1 SQVTM and CDR2 ANQGSEA. Trimming took 6 bases from V and 2 from J; bases not matched to a gene: 6.

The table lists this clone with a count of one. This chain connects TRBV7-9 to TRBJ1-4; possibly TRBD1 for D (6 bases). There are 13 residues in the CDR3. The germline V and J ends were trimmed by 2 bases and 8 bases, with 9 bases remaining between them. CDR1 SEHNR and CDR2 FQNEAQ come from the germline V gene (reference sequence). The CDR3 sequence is CASSLQQGEKLFF. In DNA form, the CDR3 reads TGTGCCAGCAGCTTACAACAGGGAGAAAAACTGTTTTTT.

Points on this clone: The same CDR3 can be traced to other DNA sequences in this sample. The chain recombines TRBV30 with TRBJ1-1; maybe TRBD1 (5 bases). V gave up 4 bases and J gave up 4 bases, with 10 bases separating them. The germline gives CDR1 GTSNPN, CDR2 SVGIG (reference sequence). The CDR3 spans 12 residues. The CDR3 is CAWNFGGTEAFF. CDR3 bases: TGTGCCTGGAATTTTGGGGGCACTGAAGCTTTCTTT.

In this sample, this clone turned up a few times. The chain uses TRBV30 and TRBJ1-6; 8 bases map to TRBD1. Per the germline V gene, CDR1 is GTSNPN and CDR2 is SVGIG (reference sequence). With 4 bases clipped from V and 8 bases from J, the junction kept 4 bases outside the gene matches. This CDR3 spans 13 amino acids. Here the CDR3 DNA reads TGTGCCTGGAAACAGGGGGTACATTCACCCCTCCACTTT. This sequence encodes CAWKQGVHSPLHF.

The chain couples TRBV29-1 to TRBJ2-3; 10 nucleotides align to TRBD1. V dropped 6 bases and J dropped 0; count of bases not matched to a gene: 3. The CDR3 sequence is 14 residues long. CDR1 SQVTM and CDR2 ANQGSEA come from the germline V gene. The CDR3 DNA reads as TGCAGCGTGCCGGGACAGGGGAGCACAGATACGCAGTATTTT. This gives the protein CSVPGQGSTDTQYF.

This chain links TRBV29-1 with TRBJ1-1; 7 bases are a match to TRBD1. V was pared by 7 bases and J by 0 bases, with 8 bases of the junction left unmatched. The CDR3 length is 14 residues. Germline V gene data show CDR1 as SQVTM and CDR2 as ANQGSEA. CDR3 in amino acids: CSASTDRMNTEAFF. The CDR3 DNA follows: TGCAGCGCCTCGACGGACAGGATGAACACTGAAGCTTTCTTT.

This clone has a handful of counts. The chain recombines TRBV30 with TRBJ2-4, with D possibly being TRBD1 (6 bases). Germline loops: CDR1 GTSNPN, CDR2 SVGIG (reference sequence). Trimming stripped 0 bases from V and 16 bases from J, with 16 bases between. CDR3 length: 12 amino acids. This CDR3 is CAWSVRDTNLYF. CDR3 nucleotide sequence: TGTGCCTGGAGTGTACGGGACACCAACCTTTACTTC.

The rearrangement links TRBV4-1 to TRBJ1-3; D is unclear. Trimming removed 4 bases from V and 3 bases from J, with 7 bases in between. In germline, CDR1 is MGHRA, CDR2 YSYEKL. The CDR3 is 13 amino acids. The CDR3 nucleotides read TGCGCCAGCAGCCCAGGTGATGGAAACACCATATATTTT. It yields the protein CASSPGDGNTIYF.

The CDR3 sequence: CASTRRGLETQYF. The CDR3 region has the DNA TGTGCCAGCACTAGGAGGGGTTTGGAGACCCAGTACTTC. The chain employs TRBV2 and TRBJ2-5; D is perhaps TRBD2 (6 bases). Trimming stripped 7 bases from V and 5 bases from J, with 14 bases between. CDR1 and CDR2 from the germline V gene are SNHLY and FYNNEI. This CDR3 region has 13 residues.

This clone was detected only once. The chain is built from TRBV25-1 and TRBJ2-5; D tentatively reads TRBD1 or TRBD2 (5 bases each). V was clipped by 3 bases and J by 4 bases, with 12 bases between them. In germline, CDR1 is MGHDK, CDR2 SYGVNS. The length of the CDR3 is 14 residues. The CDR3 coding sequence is TGTGCCAGCAGTGAGGTTGGGGACCGAGAGACCCAGTACTTC. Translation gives CASSEVGDRETQYF. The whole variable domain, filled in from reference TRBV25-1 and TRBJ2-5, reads EADIYQTPRYLVIGTGKKITLECSQTMGHDKMYWYQQDPGMELHLIHYSYGVNSTEKGDLSSESTVSRIRTEHFPLTLESARPSHTSQYLCASSEVGDRETQYFGPGTRLLVL.

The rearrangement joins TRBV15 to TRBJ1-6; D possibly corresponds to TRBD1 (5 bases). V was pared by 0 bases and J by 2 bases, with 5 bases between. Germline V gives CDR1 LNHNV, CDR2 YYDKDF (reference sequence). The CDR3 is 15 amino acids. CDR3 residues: CATSREGAYNSPLHF. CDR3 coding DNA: TGTGCCACCAGCAGAGAGGGGGCCTATAATTCACCCCTCCACTTT. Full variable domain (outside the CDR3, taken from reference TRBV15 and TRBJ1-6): DAMVIQNPRYQVTQFGKPVTLSCSQTLNHNVMYWYQQKSSQAPKLLFHYYDKDFNNEADTPDNFQSRRPNTSFCFLDIRSPGLGDTAMYLCATSREGAYNSPLHFGNGTRLTVT.

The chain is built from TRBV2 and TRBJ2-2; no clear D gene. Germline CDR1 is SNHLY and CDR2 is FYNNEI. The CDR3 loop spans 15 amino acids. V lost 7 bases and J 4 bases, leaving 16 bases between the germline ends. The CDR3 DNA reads TGTGCCAGCACCCTGGACGCGTCGGGCACCGGGGAGCTGTTTTTT. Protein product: CASTLDASGTGELFF.

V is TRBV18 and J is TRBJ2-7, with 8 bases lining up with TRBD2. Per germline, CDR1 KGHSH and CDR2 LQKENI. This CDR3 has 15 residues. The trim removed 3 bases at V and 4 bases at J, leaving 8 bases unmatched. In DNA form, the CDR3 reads TGTGCCAGCTCACCCTACCAGGGACTAGGATACGAGCAGTACTTC. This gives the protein CASSPYQGLGYEQYF.

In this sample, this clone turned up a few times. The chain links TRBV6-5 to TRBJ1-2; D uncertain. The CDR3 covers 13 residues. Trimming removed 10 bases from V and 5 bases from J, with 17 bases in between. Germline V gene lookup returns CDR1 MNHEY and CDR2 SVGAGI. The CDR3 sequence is CAIRRRAGYGYTF. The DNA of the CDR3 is TGTGCCATCCGGCGTCGCGCGGGATATGGCTACACCTTC.

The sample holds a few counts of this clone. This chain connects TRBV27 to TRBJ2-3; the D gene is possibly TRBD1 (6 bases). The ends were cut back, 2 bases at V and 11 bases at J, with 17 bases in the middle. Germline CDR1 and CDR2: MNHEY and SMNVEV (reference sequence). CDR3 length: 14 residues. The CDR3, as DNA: TGTGCCAGCAGTTTACAGGGGATAGGCCTCGGGCAGTATTTT. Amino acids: CASSLQGIGLGQYF.

CDR3 amino acids: CSVGLGGQETQYF. The CDR3 DNA reads TGCAGCGTAGGACTAGGAGGACAAGAGACCCAGTACTTC. The V gene is TRBV29-1, the J gene TRBJ2-5; 7 bases are a match to TRBD2. After removal of 6 bases from V and 2 bases from J, the junction contained 6 bases not matched to a gene. Germline lookup yields CDR1 SQVTM and CDR2 ANQGSEA. The CDR3 totals 13 residues.

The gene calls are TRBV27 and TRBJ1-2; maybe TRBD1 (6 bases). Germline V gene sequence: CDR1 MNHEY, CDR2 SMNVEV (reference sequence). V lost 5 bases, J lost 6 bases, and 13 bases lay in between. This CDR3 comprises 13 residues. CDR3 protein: CASSPRGANGYTF. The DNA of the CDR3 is TGTGCCAGCAGTCCCAGGGGAGCGAATGGCTACACCTTC.

The CDR3 loop reads CASSLGTRGSEQYF. The DNA of the CDR3 is TGTGCCAGCAGTCTCGGGACACGGGGATCCGAGCAGTACTTC. The chain joins TRBV4-2 to TRBJ2-7; the D gene is possibly TRBD1 (6 bases). Germline V gene lookup returns CDR1 LGHNA and CDR2 YNFKEQ. The CDR3 contains 14 residues. Trimming left V 6 bases short and J 6 bases short, with 18 bases between.

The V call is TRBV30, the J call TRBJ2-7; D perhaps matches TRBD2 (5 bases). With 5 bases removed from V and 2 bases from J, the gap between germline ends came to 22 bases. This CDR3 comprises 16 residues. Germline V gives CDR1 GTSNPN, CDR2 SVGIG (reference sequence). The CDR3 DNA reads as TGTGCCTGGCCAGCCGTGGACTCGAGAAGCGCCTACGAGCAGTACTTC. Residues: CAWPAVDSRSAYEQYF.

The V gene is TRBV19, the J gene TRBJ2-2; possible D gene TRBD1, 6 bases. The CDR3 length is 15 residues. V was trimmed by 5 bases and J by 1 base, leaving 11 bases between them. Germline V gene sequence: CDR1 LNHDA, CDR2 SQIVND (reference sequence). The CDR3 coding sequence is TGTGCCAGTAGTCACAGGGATTGGAACACCGGGGAGCTGTTTTTT. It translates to CASSHRDWNTGELFF.

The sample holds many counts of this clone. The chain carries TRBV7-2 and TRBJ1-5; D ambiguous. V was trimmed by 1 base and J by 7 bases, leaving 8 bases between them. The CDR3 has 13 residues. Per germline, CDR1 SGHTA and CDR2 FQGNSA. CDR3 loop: CASSLGDWQPQHF. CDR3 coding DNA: TGTGCCAGCAGCTTAGGGGATTGGCAGCCCCAGCATTTT. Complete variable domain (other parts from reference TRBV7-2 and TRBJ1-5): GAGVSQSPSNKVTEKGKDVELRCDPISGHTALYWYRQSLGQGLEFLIYFQGNSAPDKSGLPSDRFSAERTGGSVSTLTIQRTQQEDSAVYLCASSLGDWQPQHFGDGTRLSIL.

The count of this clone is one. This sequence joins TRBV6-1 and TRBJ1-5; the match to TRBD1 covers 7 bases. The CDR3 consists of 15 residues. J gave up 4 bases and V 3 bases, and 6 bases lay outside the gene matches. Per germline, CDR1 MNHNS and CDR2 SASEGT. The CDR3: CASSETTGQNQPQHF. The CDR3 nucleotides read TGTGCCAGCAGTGAGACGACAGGGCAAAATCAGCCCCAGCATTTT.

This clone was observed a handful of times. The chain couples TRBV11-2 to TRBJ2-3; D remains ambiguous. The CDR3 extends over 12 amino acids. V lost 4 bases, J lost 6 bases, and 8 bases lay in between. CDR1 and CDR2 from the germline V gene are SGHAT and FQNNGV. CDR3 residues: CASSSRVDTQYF. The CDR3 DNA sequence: TGTGCCAGCAGCTCCCGGGTGGATACGCAGTATTTT.

CDR3 region: CASSLEGDNQPQHF. CDR3 nucleotides: TGTGCCAGCAGCTTGGAGGGGGACAATCAGCCCCAGCATTTT. V usage is TRBV5-6 and J usage is TRBJ1-5; weak D call: TRBD1 (6 bases). Looked up from germline, CDR1 is SGHDT and CDR2 is YYEEEE. Trimming took 0 bases from V and 3 from J, leaving 7 bases between them. The CDR3 sequence is 14 residues long.

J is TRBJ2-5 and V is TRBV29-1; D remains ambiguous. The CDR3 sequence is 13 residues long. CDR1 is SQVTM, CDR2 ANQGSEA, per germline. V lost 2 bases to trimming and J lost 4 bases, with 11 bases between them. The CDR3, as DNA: TGCAGCGTTGAAAGGGTGCCGGGAGAGACCCAGTACTTC. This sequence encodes CSVERVPGETQYF.